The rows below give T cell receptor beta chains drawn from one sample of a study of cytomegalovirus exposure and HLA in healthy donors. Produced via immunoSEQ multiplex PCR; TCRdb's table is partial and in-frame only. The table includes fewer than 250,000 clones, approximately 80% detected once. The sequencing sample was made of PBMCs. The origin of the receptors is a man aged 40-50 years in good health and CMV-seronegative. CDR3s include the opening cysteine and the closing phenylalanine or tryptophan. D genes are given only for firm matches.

TGTTCCAGCAGCCCCGTCCTAAGGGGTAACTATGGCTACACCTTC	CSSSPVLRGNYGYTF	15	TRBV7-9	TRBJ1-2	-
TGTGCCAGCAGCGTAGCTAGTTCGGAGACCCAGTACTTC	CASSVASSETQYF	13	TRBV9	TRBJ2-5	-
TGTGCCAGCAGCGAGTCGGGGACTGTCTATGGCTACACCTTC	CASSESGTVYGYTF	14	TRBV7-2	TRBJ1-2	-
TGCAGCGTCACCAGCGGGTATGCCTACAATGAGCAGTTCTTC	CSVTSGYAYNEQFF	14	TRBV29-1	TRBJ2-1	-
TGTGCCAGCAGTGAAGCTCGAGGTAGCAAAAACATTCAGTACTTC	CASSEARGSKNIQYF	15	TRBV2	TRBJ2-4	-
TGTTCCAGCAGCTTAAGGCAGGCCAACACTGAAGCTTTCTTT	CSSSLRQANTEAFF	14	TRBV7-9	TRBJ1-1	-
TGTGCCAGCAGTGATCGGCGGTACAAAGAGCAGTACTTC	CASSDRRYKEQYF	13	TRBV2	TRBJ2-7	-
TGTGCCTGGAGTGTCTCATACTACGAGCAGTACTTC	CAWSVSYYEQYF	12	TRBV30	TRBJ2-7	-
TGTGCCAGCTCGGCAAAGGAGGCTTGGTACTTC	CASSAKEAWYF	11	TRBV18	TRBJ2-7	-
TGTGCCAGCAGTGCCCGGGACAGGGGGAACTATGGCTACACCTTC	CASSARDRGNYGYTF	15	TRBV6-1	TRBJ1-2	TRBD1
TGTGCCAGACCGGGACAGAAAAAGGACAAGACCTACAATGAGCAGTTCTTC	CARPGQKKDKTYNEQFF	17	TRBV14	TRBJ2-1	TRBD1